This TCR beta chain was recovered during a study of T-cell reconstitution after alpha-beta-depleted transplantation in children. This clonotype was observed a handful of times. Its matching antigen is unknown. Unique molecular identifiers were incorporated during preparation of the TCRbeta library. TCRdb recomputed calls from the PCR reads with MiXCR, one row per CDR3 protein. The data show approximately 210,000 distinct CDR3 sequences, 17% seen once. General study findings and limits: The study reportedly traced alpha-beta T cells about two months after transplant to several hundred expanded graft clones.

Germline assignment: CDR1 SGHTA and CDR2 FQGNSA. The CDR3 spans 13 residues. Trimming took 5 bases from V and 7 from J, leaving 14 bases between them. The chain recombines TRBV7-2 with TRBJ2-5; perhaps TRBD2 as D (6 bases). The sequences come from PBMCs, mostly from graft donor cells, collected 360 days after TCRalphabeta/CD19-depleted stem cell transplant. The receptor comes from a male patient aged 2-15 years who had a stem cell transplant for acute lymphoblastic leukemia, so the T cells may come from the graft donor. CDR3 amino acids: CASSRGRSGTQYF. The CDR3 nucleotides are TGTGCCAGCAGCCGGGGGAGGTCAGGGACCCAGTACTTC.